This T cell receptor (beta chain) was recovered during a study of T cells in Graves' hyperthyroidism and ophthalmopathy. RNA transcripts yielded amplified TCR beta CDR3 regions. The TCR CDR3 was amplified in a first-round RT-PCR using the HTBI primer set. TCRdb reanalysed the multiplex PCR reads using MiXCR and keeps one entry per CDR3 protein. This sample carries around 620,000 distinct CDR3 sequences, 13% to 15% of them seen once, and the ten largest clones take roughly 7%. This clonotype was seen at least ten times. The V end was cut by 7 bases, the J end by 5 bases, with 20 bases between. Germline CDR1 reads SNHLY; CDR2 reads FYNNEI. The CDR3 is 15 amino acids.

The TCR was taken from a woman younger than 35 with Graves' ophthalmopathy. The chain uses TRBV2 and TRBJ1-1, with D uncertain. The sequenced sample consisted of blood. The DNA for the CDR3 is TGTGCCAGCAAGCGGGAAACCTCGGGTGGGACTGAAGCTTTCTTT. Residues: CASKRETSGGTEAFF.